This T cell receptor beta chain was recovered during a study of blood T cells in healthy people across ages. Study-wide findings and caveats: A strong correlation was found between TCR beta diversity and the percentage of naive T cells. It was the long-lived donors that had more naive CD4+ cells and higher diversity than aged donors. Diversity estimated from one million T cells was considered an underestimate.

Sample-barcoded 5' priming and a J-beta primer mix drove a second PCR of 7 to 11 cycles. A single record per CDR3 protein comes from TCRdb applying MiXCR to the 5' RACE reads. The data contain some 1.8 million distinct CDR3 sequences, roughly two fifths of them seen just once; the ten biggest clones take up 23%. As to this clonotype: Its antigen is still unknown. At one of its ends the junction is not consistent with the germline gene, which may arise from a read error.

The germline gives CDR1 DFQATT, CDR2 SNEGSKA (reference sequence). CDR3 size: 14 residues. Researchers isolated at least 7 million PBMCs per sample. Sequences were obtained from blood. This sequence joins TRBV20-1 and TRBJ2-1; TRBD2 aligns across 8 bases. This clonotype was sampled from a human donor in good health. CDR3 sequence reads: CSARIAGGGNEQVF. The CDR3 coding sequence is TGCAGTGCTAGAATTGCGGGGGGCGGGAATGAGCAGGTCTTC.